The rows below give T cell receptor beta chains drawn from one sample of a study of blood T cell repertoires in COVID-19. Profiled with immunoSEQ multiplex PCR; TCRdb holds only in-frame clones, not every one. Of 97,000 or so clones in the sample, around nine tenths are singletons; the top ten hold 1.9%. The sample consisted of peripheral blood. The receptors here all came from a woman in her forties or fifties with COVID-19, enrolled during active disease. The CDR3 runs from the conserved cysteine through the conserved F or W. A D gene is named only where the DNA matches it firmly. Clone size is stated in some rows and not others, as once, few, many or a class when expanded.

CDR3 length	clone size	D gene	V gene	J gene	CDR3 protein	CDR3 DNA
17	.	TRBD1	TRBV9	TRBJ2-2	CASSPLGTGGWTGELFF	TGTGCCAGCAGCCCACTCGGGACAGGGGGCTGGACCGGGGAGCTGTTTTTT
14	.	.	TRBV11-1	TRBJ2-3	CASSPEGGADTQYF	TGTGCCAGCAGCCCAGAGGGAGGCGCAGATACGCAGTATTTT
14	.	.	TRBV5-5	TRBJ2-7	CASSLIGVGYEQYF	TGTGCCAGCAGCTTGATAGGGGTTGGCTACGAGCAGTACTTC
12	.	.	TRBV29-1	TRBJ2-3	CSVASYRDTQYF	TGCAGCGTTGCCTCTTACAGGGATACGCAGTATTTT
16	.	TRBD1	TRBV5-1	TRBJ2-1	CASSLSGTGGKNEQFF	TGCGCCAGCAGCCTTTCAGGGACAGGGGGTAAGAATGAGCAGTTCTTC
17	.	.	TRBV5-1	TRBJ2-2	CASSARVSGSNTGELFF	TGCGCCAGCAGCGCCAGAGTCAGCGGGTCGAACACCGGGGAGCTGTTTTTT
16	.	TRBD1	TRBV11-2	TRBJ2-7	CASSLVGTGGRYEQYF	TGTGCCAGCAGCTTAGTCGGGACAGGGGGTAGGTACGAGCAGTACTTC
15	.	TRBD2	TRBV6-5	TRBJ2-4	CASRASGGRGNIQYF	TGTGCCAGCAGGGCTAGCGGGGGGCGGGGAAACATTCAGTACTTC
13	.	.	TRBV7-2	TRBJ1-6	CASSSEGIGPLHF	TGTGCCAGCAGCTCTGAGGGAATCGGACCCCTCCACTTT
14	.	TRBD1	TRBV5-1	TRBJ1-1	CASSLQGANTEAFF	TGCGCCAGCAGCTTGCAGGGGGCCAACACTGAAGCTTTCTTT
14	.	.	TRBV4-1	TRBJ1-1	CASSQERGLGEAFF	TGCGCCAGCAGCCAAGAACGGGGACTGGGTGAAGCTTTCTTT
15	.	.	TRBV5-5	TRBJ1-3	CASRSQGSSGNTIYF	TGTGCCAGCAGATCGCAGGGGAGCTCTGGAAACACCATATATTTT
17	.	TRBD2	TRBV7-2	TRBJ2-7	CASRSPSVALLAYEQYF	TGTGCCAGCAGATCCCCCTCAGTTGCGTTACTAGCGTACGAGCAGTACTTC
13	.	.	TRBV30	TRBJ1-2	CAWSGGVIRGYTF	TGTGCCTGGAGTGGGGGGGTGATCCGTGGCTACACCTTC
11	.	.	TRBV19	TRBJ1-1	CASSYSRGAFF	TGTGCCAGTAGCTACAGCCGGGGGGCTTTCTTT
17	.	TRBD2	TRBV5-6	TRBJ2-4	CASSPISGGLAKNIQYF	TGTGCCAGCAGCCCAATTAGCGGGGGGCTGGCCAAAAACATTCAGTACTTC
14	.	.	TRBV24-1	TRBJ1-2	CATSDLRGNYGYTF	TGTGCCACCAGTGATTTACGGGGGAACTATGGCTACACCTTC
17	once	TRBD2	TRBV10-1	TRBJ2-3	CASSTGTSGGVTTTQYF	TGCGCCAGCAGTACCGGGACTAGCGGGGGGGTCACTACTACGCAGTATTTT
16	.	.	TRBV1	TRBJ1-5	CTSSHSDCSSNQPQHF	TGCACCAGCAGCCATTCAGACTGCTCTAGCAATCAGCCCCAGCATTTT
16	once	TRBD2	TRBV30	TRBJ2-3	CAWSVQSSGGRGTQYF	TGTGCCTGGAGTGTACAGTCTAGCGGGGGTAGGGGTACGCAGTATTTT
16	.	TRBD1	TRBV27	TRBJ2-2	CASSPSRQGRAGELFF	TGTGCCAGCAGTCCCTCTCGACAGGGGCGGGCCGGGGAGCTGTTTTTT
17	.	.	TRBV5-8	TRBJ2-4	CASSVQGTARAKNIQYF	TGTGCCAGCAGCGTACAGGGTACTGCGAGGGCCAAAAACATTCAGTACTTC
13	once	.	TRBV2	TRBJ1-5	CASSEDTGQPQHF	TGTGCCAGCAGTGAAGACACAGGGCAGCCCCAGCATTTT